This paragraph covers one TCR beta chain sequence. Profiling relied on immunoSEQ multiplex PCR, and the TCRdb table lists in-frame clones only, not all of them. The data show about 660,000 clones, more than 75% seen once. The data originate from a study of shared T cell receptors in the human thymus. V was cut by 3 bases and J by 0 bases, with 8 bases left in between. The CDR3 is 14 amino acids. Germline V CDR1 and CDR2: MNHEY, SVGAGI. These data were likewise used in another study, on human thymus T cells. That paper adds: Resections from corrective heart surgery supplied the thymus tissue.

This chain connects TRBV6-5 to TRBJ2-5, with no clear D. What was sequenced was thymocytes. This sequence originates from a boy under two years old with a congenital heart defect. CDR3 loop: CASSYRADQETQYF. Written as DNA, the CDR3 is TGTGCCAGCAGTTATAGAGCCGACCAAGAGACCCAGTACTTC.